This is a list of T cell receptor beta chains from one sample in a study of blood T cell repertoires in COVID-19. Libraries were prepared by immunoSEQ multiplex PCR; TCRdb keeps only in-frame clonotypes and omits some of them. The sample shows about 240,000 clones, about 86% of them seen only once. The sample comprised peripheral blood. The receptors shown here come from a woman aged 80 or older with acute or convalescent COVID-19. Each CDR3 is given with its conserved first and last residue. D genes are given only for firm matches. Part of the rows lack a size; the others show once, few, many or a class for expanded clones.

d_call	clone_size	v_call	j_call	cdr3_aa	cdr3_nt
-	once	TRBV15	TRBJ2-5	CATSREQGNSETQYF	TGTGCCACCAGCAGGGAGCAGGGGAACTCGGAGACCCAGTACTTC
-	-	TRBV4-1	TRBJ2-7	CASSQVLSTDSYEQYF	TGCGCCAGCAGCCAAGTCCTTTCTACCGACTCCTACGAGCAGTACTTC
-	-	TRBV4-2	TRBJ1-3	CASRSGSGNTIYF	TGTGCCAGCAGATCAGGGTCTGGAAACACCATATATTTT
TRBD2	few	TRBV6-1	TRBJ2-5	CASSEGPSGGAQTQYF	TGTGCCAGCAGTGAAGGCCCTAGCGGGGGGGCCCAGACCCAGTACTTC
TRBD1	-	TRBV7-9	TRBJ1-2	CASSLVRAGPDRGYGYTF	TGTGCCAGCAGCTTAGTGCGGGCTGGGCCGGACAGGGGCTATGGCTACACCTTC
-	-	TRBV7-9	TRBJ1-3	CASSPTGGSNSGNTIYF	TGTGCCAGCAGCCCTACGGGGGGGAGTAACTCTGGAAACACCATATATTTT
-	-	TRBV7-2	TRBJ2-2	CASSHQGPNTGELFF	TGTGCCAGCAGCCACCAGGGTCCCAACACCGGGGAGCTGTTTTTT
-	-	TRBV6-5	TRBJ2-2	CASSSARAGELFF	TGTGCCAGCAGCTCGGCCAGGGCCGGGGAGCTGTTTTTT
-	-	TRBV7-8	TRBJ1-1	CASSLRVQTGRTEAFF	TGTGCCAGCAGCTTAAGGGTCCAAACAGGGCGGACTGAAGCTTTCTTT
TRBD1	-	TRBV18	TRBJ1-6	CASSPDRASYNSPLHF	TGTGCCAGCTCACCGGACAGGGCCTCCTATAATTCACCCCTCCACTTT
-	-	TRBV12-5	TRBJ1-2	CASAPLGANYGYTF	TGTGCTAGTGCTCCCCTAGGGGCTAACTATGGCTACACCTTC
-	once	TRBV2	TRBJ1-3	CASSDGGWGAGNTIYF	TGTGCCAGCAGTGATGGGGGCTGGGGAGCGGGAAACACCATATATTTT
-	-	TRBV3-1/TRBV3-2	TRBJ1-5	CASSQDPQDQPQHF	TGTGCCAGCAGCCAAGACCCACAGGATCAGCCCCAGCATTTT
-	-	TRBV2	TRBJ1-5	CASSEAGGPNQPQHF	TGTGCCAGCAGTGAAGCGGGGGGGCCCAATCAGCCCCAGCATTTT
-	-	TRBV29-1	TRBJ1-2	CSVEVSNSLGYGYTF	TGCAGCGTTGAAGTTTCGAACAGTTTGGGCTATGGCTACACCTTC
TRBD1	-	TRBV10-2	TRBJ1-5	CASKDRRDQPQHF	TGCGCCAGCAAGGACAGGAGAGATCAGCCCCAGCATTTT
-	few	TRBV27	TRBJ2-2	CASRGTGVTGELFF	TGTGCCAGCAGAGGTACAGGAGTGACCGGGGAGCTGTTTTTT
TRBD1	-	TRBV28	TRBJ2-2	CASTRQGARNTGELFF	TGTGCCAGCACTCGACAGGGGGCGCGGAACACCGGGGAGCTGTTTTTT
-	-	TRBV5-1	TRBJ2-2	CASSLDSGTGELFF	TGCGCCAGCAGCTTGGACTCTGGCACCGGGGAGCTGTTTTTT
TRBD2	-	TRBV16	TRBJ2-1	CASSPRLARGEQFF	TGTGCCAGCAGCCCTCGACTAGCGCGAGGTGAGCAGTTCTTC
-	-	TRBV27	TRBJ1-2	CASSPRPHSNYGYTF	TGTGCCAGCAGTCCCAGGCCGCACTCTAACTATGGCTACACCTTC
-	once	TRBV7-2	TRBJ1-5	CASSLEAPPGTQHF	TGTGCCAGCAGCTTAGAGGCCCCCCCCGGGACCCAGCATTTT
TRBD1	-	TRBV30	TRBJ2-5	CAWRADRGRGETQYF	TGTGCCTGGAGAGCGGACAGGGGGCGTGGGGAGACCCAGTACTTC
TRBD2	-	TRBV6-2/TRBV6-3	TRBJ2-1	CASSLTGGPNEQFF	TGTGCCAGCAGTCTTACGGGGGGGCCGAATGAGCAGTTCTTC
-	-	TRBV3-1/TRBV3-2	TRBJ1-6	CASSPGTNNSPLHF	TGTGCCAGCAGCCCCGGGACAAATAATTCACCCCTCCACTTT
TRBD1	once	TRBV2	TRBJ1-1	CAKADPGGFMNTEAFF	TGTGCCAAAGCAGATCCAGGGGGCTTTATGAACACTGAAGCTTTCTTT
-	few	TRBV30	TRBJ1-6	CAWSHNRDSPLHF	TGTGCCTGGAGCCATAACAGGGACTCACCCCTCCACTTT
-	-	TRBV5-4	TRBJ2-3	CASSEGHLTDTQYF	TGTGCCAGCAGCGAAGGACACCTCACAGATACGCAGTATTTT
TRBD1	-	TRBV30	TRBJ1-6	CAWSPSGTGQNSPLHF	TGTGCCTGGAGTCCATCAGGGACAGGGCAAAATTCACCCCTCCACTTT
TRBD1	few	TRBV3-1/TRBV3-2	TRBJ1-3	CASGQGSGNTIYF	TGTGCCAGCGGACAGGGGTCTGGAAACACCATATATTTT
-	-	TRBV18	TRBJ2-3	CASSPARTVTDTQYF	TGTGCCAGCTCACCGGCTCGGACAGTCACAGATACGCAGTATTTT
-	-	TRBV11-3	TRBJ2-1	CASSLVQTNEQFF	TGTGCCAGCAGCTTAGTACAGACCAATGAGCAGTTCTTC